A single sample is the source of the 24 T cell receptor beta chains below, sequenced in a study of T cell clonality in common variable immunodeficiency. Libraries were prepared by immunoSEQ multiplex PCR; TCRdb keeps only in-frame clonotypes and omits some of them. The sample contains about 40,000 clones, none of them singletons. Sequencing input: peripheral blood mononuclear cells. These receptors all come from a person aged 18 to 75 in good health.

This clone was seen many times. The part of the CDR3 DNA that was read is TGTGCCAGCAGTTTGGACAGCTACACTGAA. Translated, it gives CASSLDSYTE. The whole CDR3 region reads CASSLDSYTEAFF. The chain combines TRBV2 with TRBJ1-1; D is possibly TRBD1 (6 bases). Read data end 3 residues before the CDR3 end; the end is taken from the germline J gene. Germline CDR1 SNHLY, CDR2 FYNNEI. The length of the CDR3 is 13 residues. Trimming removed 5 bases from V and 3 bases from J, with 10 bases in between.

This clone was seen repeatedly, ten times or more. The read is 3 residues too short to cover the CDR3 end, so that end is filled in from the germline J gene. V is TRBV30 and J is TRBJ2-2; D is unresolved. CDR3 size: 15 residues. Germline V lookup: CDR1 GTSNPN, CDR2 SVGIG (reference sequence). V gave up 0 bases and J gave up 1 base, with 9 bases separating them. The sequenced CDR3 bases are TGTGCCTGGAGTGTACGCGGAATGAACACCGGGGAG. Its protein is CAWSVRGMNTGE. The full CDR3 sequence reads CAWSVRGMNTGELFF.

This clone was detected many times. Read coverage stops 3 residues before the CDR3 terminus; the germline J gene supplies the remainder. The chain couples TRBV4-2 to TRBJ2-6, with D unresolved. This CDR3 has 15 residues. The V gene's germline CDR1 is LGHNA and CDR2 YNFKEQ. V lost 0 bases, J lost 2 bases, and 5 bases lay in between. CDR3 loop: CASSQEAPGANVLTF. CDR3 DNA (partial): TGTGCCAGCAGCCAAGAAGCGCCTGGGGCCAACGTC.

This clone has a count of ten or more. The read falls 3 residues short of the CDR3 end, and the missing part is taken from the germline J gene. Additional DNA sequences in this sample encode the identical CDR3. The chain carries TRBV19 and TRBJ2-3; D gene uncertain. This CDR3 comprises 13 residues. Trimming pared 1 base from V and 2 bases from J, leaving 4 bases between. Germline V CDR1 and CDR2: LNHDA, SQIVND (reference sequence). The CDR3 DNA, read in part, is TGTGCCAGTAGTATAGGACTCACAGATACG. As protein: CASSIGLTDT. The entire CDR3 is CASSIGLTDTQYF.

This clone was seen at least ten times. The covered CDR3 bases are TGCAGTGCTAGAGACCCGGACAGGGTAAGGGGCACTGAA. Translated, it gives CSARDPDRVRGTE. The full CDR3 protein is CSARDPDRVRGTEAFF. V and J are TRBV20-1 and TRBJ1-1, with 8 bases matching TRBD1. The read ends 3 residues shy of where the CDR3 ends; the end is completed using the germline J gene. Germline trimming cut 0 bases from V and 4 bases from J; bases unmatched to any gene: 10. The length of the CDR3 is 16 residues. The germline CDR1 and CDR2 sequences are DFQATT and SNEGSKA (reference sequence).

With regard to this clone: Sequencing ends 3 residues short of the CDR3 end; the germline J gene provides the rest. The chain joins TRBV20-1 to TRBJ2-3, with TRBD2 matching 10 bases. In germline, CDR1 is DFQATT, CDR2 SNEGSKA (reference sequence). This CDR3 is 18 amino acids long. With V trimmed by 3 bases and J by 0 bases, 12 bases remained unmatched. CDR3 DNA (partial): TGCAGTGCTAGCTCCTTTGCCCTACTAGCGGGAAGCACAGATACG. It is translated as CSASSFALLAGSTDT. The whole CDR3 is CSASSFALLAGSTDTQYF.

This clone was detected many times. This CDR3 reads CAWSVSSGAHGTQYF. The DNA read from the CDR3 is TGTGCCTGGAGTGTGTCTAGCGGGGCCCACGGGACC. The J gene is TRBJ2-5, the V gene TRBV30, with 9 bases fitting TRBD2. The CDR3 end lies 3 residues beyond the end of the read and is filled in from the germline J gene. This CDR3 region has 15 residues. In germline, CDR1 is GTSNPN, CDR2 SVGIG (reference sequence). V lost 0 bases, J lost 7 bases, and 9 bases stayed unmatched.

This clone was seen repeatedly, ten times or more. The read stops 3 residues short of the end of the CDR3; the missing end is completed from the germline J gene. The J gene is TRBJ1-1, the V gene TRBV30; the D gene is possibly TRBD1 (5 bases). The CDR3 loop spans 11 amino acids. Per germline, CDR1 GTSNPN and CDR2 SVGIG (reference sequence). V lost 2 bases and J 7 bases, leaving 8 bases between the germline ends. CDR3 DNA, as far as it was read: TGTGCCTGGAGTACCGACAGTGAA. Translation: CAWSTDSE. The entire CDR3 protein reads CAWSTDSEAFF.

This clone occurred a few times. The read ends 3 residues shy of where the CDR3 ends; the end is completed using the germline J gene. The chain recombines TRBV19 with TRBJ1-5; D might be TRBD1 (5 bases). The germline gives CDR1 LNHDA, CDR2 SQIVND (reference sequence). The CDR3 covers 17 residues. Incomplete CDR3 DNA: TGTGCCAGTAGTATAGTGCGGGGCGTAGGAGAGAGAGATCCC. Its translation: CASSIVRGVGERDP. The full CDR3 is CASSIVRGVGERDPQHF. Full variable domain (missing parts from reference TRBV19 and TRBJ1-5): DGGITQSPKYLFRKEGQNVTLSCEQNLNHDAMYWYRQDPGQGLRLIYYSQIVNDFQKGDIAEGYSVSREKKESFPLTVTSAQKNPTAFYLCASSIVRGVGERDPQHFGDGTRLSIL.

This clone came up a few times. The DNA ends 3 residues before the CDR3 does, and the rest of the CDR3 is filled in from the germline J gene. The chain uses TRBV19 and TRBJ1-2; the match to TRBD1 covers 9 bases. CDR3 size: 16 residues. Trimming at V came to 7 bases and at J to 2 bases, leaving 11 bases not matched to a gene. Germline CDR1 and CDR2: LNHDA and SQIVND (reference sequence). The CDR3 loop is CASTAQGQGSNYGYTF. CDR3 DNA (partial): TGTGCCAGTACCGCGCAGGGACAGGGTAGCAACTATGGC. The entire variable domain, with the rest obtained from reference TRBV19 and TRBJ1-2, is as follows: DGGITQSPKYLFRKEGQNVTLSCEQNLNHDAMYWYRQDPGQGLRLIYYSQIVNDFQKGDIAEGYSVSREKKESFPLTVTSAQKNPTAFYLCASTAQGQGSNYGYTFGSGTRLTVV.

To note about this clone: Coverage ceases 3 residues before the CDR3 finishes, and the germline J gene fills in the end. The chain recombines TRBV11-1 with TRBJ1-4; 7 nucleotides agree with TRBD1. CDR1 and CDR2 from the germline V gene are SGHAT and FQDESV (reference sequence). The CDR3 has 15 residues. Unmatched junction bases numbered 13, after V lost 8 bases and J lost 7 bases. CDR3: CASSRDQGGREKLFF. Incomplete CDR3 DNA: TGTGCCAGCTCACGAGACCAGGGGGGTCGTGAAAAA.

This clone was seen many times. Incomplete CDR3 DNA: TGTGCCAGCAGTTACTCGGATACAGGGGCTGAA. Amino acids: CASSYSDTGAE. The entire CDR3 reads CASSYSDTGAEAFF. The chain joins TRBV6-2 or TRBV6-3 to TRBJ1-1; 7 bases map to TRBD1. The read terminates 3 residues before the CDR3 end, so the remaining end is supplied by the germline J gene. The CDR3 runs 14 residues. CDR1 and CDR2 from the germline V gene are MNHEY and SVGEGT. V shed 0 bases, J shed 6 bases, and the junction held 4 bases outside the gene matches.

In this sample, this clone turned up many times. The read ends 3 residues before the CDR3 terminus; that terminus is restored from the germline J gene. The J gene is TRBJ1-2, the V gene TRBV6-2 or TRBV6-3, with D uncertain. CDR3 length: 13 amino acids. V lost 7 bases and J lost 5, with 14 bases in between. CDR1 and CDR2 (germline): MNHEY, SVGEGT. The CDR3 reads CASTRTVHYGYTF. The CDR3 DNA, read in part, is TGTGCCAGCACAAGAACAGTACATTATGGC.

This clone was found many times. The CDR3 end is not reached by the read, which stops 3 residues before it; the germline J gene fills it in. The J gene is TRBJ2-2, the V gene TRBV19; 7 bases are a match to TRBD1. Per germline, CDR1 LNHDA and CDR2 SQIVND (reference sequence). The length of the CDR3 is 14 residues. With V trimmed by 8 bases and J by 5 bases, 8 bases remained unmatched. The sequenced part of the CDR3 DNA is TGTGCCAGTGTCCGGGACAGTAAGACCGGGGAG. Translating gives CASVRDSKTGE. The full CDR3 sequence reads CASVRDSKTGELFF.

In this sample, this clone turned up many times. The read finishes 3 residues shy of the CDR3 end, and the germline J gene is used to complete it. The rearrangement uses TRBV19 and TRBJ2-2; 10 positions match TRBD1. J gave up 7 bases and V 7 bases, and 9 bases lay outside the gene matches. The V gene's germline CDR1 is LNHDA and CDR2 SQIVND (reference sequence). This CDR3 spans 15 amino acids. The CDR3: CASNSGTGVLGELFF. Incomplete CDR3 DNA: TGTGCCAGTAACTCCGGGACAGGGGTCCTCGGGGAG.

This clone was observed at least ten times. Sequencing ends 3 residues short of the CDR3 end; the germline J gene provides the rest. The V call is TRBV7-6, the J call TRBJ2-2, with 10 bases identical to TRBD1. CDR1 and CDR2 from the germline V gene are SGHVS and FNYEAQ. The CDR3 sequence is 15 residues long. Losses at the gene ends were 3 bases for V and 4 bases for J; bases not matched to a gene: 2. This CDR3 is CASSLGQGTTGELFF. The CDR3 DNA, read in part, is TGTGCCAGCAGCTTGGGACAGGGGACCACCGGGGAG. The whole variable domain, remainder taken from reference TRBV7-6 and TRBJ2-2, is GAGVSQSPRYKVTKRGQDVALRCDPISGHVSLYWYRQALGQGPEFLTYFNYEAQQDKSGLPNDRFSAERPEGSISTLTIQRTEQRDSAMYRCASSLGQGTTGELFFGEGSRLTVL.

This clone was seen ten or more times. The missing CDR3 end, 3 residues past where the read stops, is filled in from the germline J gene. The genes are TRBV13 and TRBJ2-3; 13 nucleotides align to TRBD2. Per the germline V gene, CDR1 is PRHDT and CDR2 is FYEKMQ (reference sequence). This CDR3 has 15 residues. Germline trimming cut 7 bases from V and 3 bases from J; bases unmatched to any gene: 4. CDR3 loop: CASKLAGGITDTQYF. CDR3 bases read: TGTGCCAGCAAACTAGCGGGAGGGATTACAGATACG.

Ten or more counts support this clone. The read ends 3 residues before the CDR3 terminus; that terminus is restored from the germline J gene. The chain recombines TRBV11-3 with TRBJ2-7; D is perhaps TRBD1 (5 bases). CDR1 and CDR2 (germline): SGHNT, YENEEA. CDR3 size: 12 residues. Trimming pared 0 bases from V and 5 bases from J, leaving 5 bases between. The CDR3 bases that were read are TGTGCCAGCAGCTTAGACAGGGACGAG. Amino acids: CASSLDRDE. The CDR3 as a whole reads CASSLDRDEQYF.

This clone was recorded many times. The CDR3 extends 3 residues past the end of the read, so its final part is completed from the germline J gene. J is TRBJ2-6 and V is TRBV7-3, with D maybe TRBD2 (5 bases). From germline, CDR1 is SGHTA and CDR2 FQGTGA. Between the trimmed V and J ends, which lost 4 bases and 2 bases, there was a span of 12 bases. The CDR3 totals 16 residues. CDR3 bases read: TGTGCCAGCAGCTCCACCCCGGGGACTGGGGCCAACGTC. Protein product: CASSSTPGTGANV. The whole CDR3 sequence reads CASSSTPGTGANVLTF.

The sample holds many counts of this clone. The CDR3 is cut off 3 residues early in the read; its end comes from the germline J gene. This chain uses TRBV19 with TRBJ1-1; D perhaps matches TRBD1 (6 bases). Looked up from germline, CDR1 is LNHDA and CDR2 is SQIVND (reference sequence). The CDR3 is 14 residues long. V was cut by 6 bases and J by 3 bases, with 14 bases left in between. CDR3 DNA, as far as it was read: TGTGCCAGTAGAGAACAGGGTAGGGACACTGAA. Its protein is CASREQGRDTE. The full CDR3 reads CASREQGRDTEAFF.

Ten or more counts support this clone. The read halts 3 residues ahead of the CDR3 end, with the missing end drawn from the germline J gene. The chain links TRBV5-4 to TRBJ2-1, with TRBD1 matching over 7 bases. There are 14 residues in the CDR3. Losses at the gene ends were 1 base for V and 3 bases for J; bases not matched to a gene: 1. From germline, CDR1 is SGHNT and CDR2 YYREEE (reference sequence). The CDR3 bases that were read are TGTGCCAGCAGCTTGCCAGGGGGCTACAATGAG. This gives the protein CASSLPGGYNE. The complete CDR3 reads CASSLPGGYNEQFF.

This clone was counted ten times or more. The observed sequence ends 3 residues before the CDR3 terminus, with the missing tail filled in from the germline J gene. This chain connects TRBV19 to TRBJ2-7, with a tentative D call TRBD1 (6 bases). Germline loops: CDR1 LNHDA, CDR2 SQIVND (reference sequence). The CDR3 sequence is 14 residues long. The V and J ends lost 0 bases and 0 bases respectively, with 6 bases between them. CDR3 residues: CASSIDRGSYEQYF. Incomplete CDR3 DNA: TGTGCCAGTAGTATAGACAGGGGCTCCTACGAG.

This clone is medium-sized by share. The sequenced fragment ends 3 residues before the CDR3 boundary, so the rest is inferred from the germline J gene. The V call is TRBV20-1, the J call TRBJ2-3, with TRBD2 matching 11 bases. The CDR3 loop spans 14 amino acids. J was trimmed by 6 bases and V by 2 bases; bases with no gene match: 4. CDR1 is DFQATT, CDR2 SNEGSKA, per germline (reference sequence). CDR3 DNA (partial): TGCAGTGCTAGACTAGCGGGGGGTATGGATACG. Translating it yields CSARLAGGMDT. The full CDR3 protein reads CSARLAGGMDTQYF.

Many counts were recorded for this clone. The read halts 3 residues ahead of the CDR3 end, with the missing end drawn from the germline J gene. The chain combines TRBV7-2 with TRBJ2-1; D possibly corresponds to TRBD2 (7 bases). V was pared by 8 bases and J by 4 bases, with 18 bases between. Germline-derived CDR1 and CDR2 are SGHTA and FQGNSA. The CDR3 contains 15 residues. The CDR3 sequence is CASAPRGAIYNEQFF. The covered CDR3 bases are TGTGCCAGCGCCCCCCGGGGGGCGATATACAATGAG.